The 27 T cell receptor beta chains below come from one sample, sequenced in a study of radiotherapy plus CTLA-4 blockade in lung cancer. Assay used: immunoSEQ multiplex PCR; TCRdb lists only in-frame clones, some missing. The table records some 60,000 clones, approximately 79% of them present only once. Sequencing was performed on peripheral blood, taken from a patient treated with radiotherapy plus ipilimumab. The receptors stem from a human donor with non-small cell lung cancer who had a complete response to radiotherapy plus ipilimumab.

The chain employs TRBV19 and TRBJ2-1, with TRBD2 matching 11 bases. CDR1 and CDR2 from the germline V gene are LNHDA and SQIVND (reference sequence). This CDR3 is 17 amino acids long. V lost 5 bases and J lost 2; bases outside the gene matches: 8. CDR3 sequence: CASSGASGRRTYNEQFF. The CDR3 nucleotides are TGTGCCAGTAGTGGTGCTAGCGGGAGGAGGACCTACAATGAGCAGTTCTTC.

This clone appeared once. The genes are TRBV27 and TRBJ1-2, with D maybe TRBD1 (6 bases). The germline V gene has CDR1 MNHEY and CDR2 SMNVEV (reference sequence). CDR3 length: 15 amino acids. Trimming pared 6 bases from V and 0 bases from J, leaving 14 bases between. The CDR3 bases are TGTGCCAGCAGACCGCCGGGACAAGCTAACTATGGCTACACCTTC. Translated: CASRPPGQANYGYTF.

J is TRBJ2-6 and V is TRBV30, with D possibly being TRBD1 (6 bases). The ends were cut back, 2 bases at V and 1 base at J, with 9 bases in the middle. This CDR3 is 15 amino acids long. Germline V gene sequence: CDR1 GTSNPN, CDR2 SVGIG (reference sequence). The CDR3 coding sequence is TGTGCCTGGAGTACGGACAGTTCTGGGGCCAACGTCCTGACTTTC. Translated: CAWSTDSSGANVLTF.

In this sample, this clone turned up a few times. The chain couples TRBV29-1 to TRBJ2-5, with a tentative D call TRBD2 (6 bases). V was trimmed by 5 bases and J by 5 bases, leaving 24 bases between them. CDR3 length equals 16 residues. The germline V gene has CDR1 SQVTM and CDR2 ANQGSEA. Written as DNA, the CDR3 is TGCAGCGTTCTCCGTGGGAATGGGGGAGGCCGGGAGACCCAGTACTTC. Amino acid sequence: CSVLRGNGGGRETQYF.

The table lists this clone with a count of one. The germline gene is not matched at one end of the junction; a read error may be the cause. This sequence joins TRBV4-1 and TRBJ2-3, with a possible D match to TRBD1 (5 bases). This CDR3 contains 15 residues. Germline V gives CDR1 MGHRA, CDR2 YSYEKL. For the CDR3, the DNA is TGCGCCAGCAGCCCGCCGACAGCCCGCACAGATGCGCAGTATTTT. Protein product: CASSPPTARTDAQYF.

The CDR3 here is CSVGRVIGAFF. The CDR3 DNA sequence: TGCAGCGTTGGCAGGGTGATTGGAGCTTTCTTT. The chain employs TRBV29-1 and TRBJ1-1, with D tentatively TRBD1 (5 bases). The V and J ends lost 4 bases and 10 bases respectively, with 13 bases between them. The CDR3 spans 11 residues. The V gene's germline CDR1 is SQVTM and CDR2 ANQGSEA.

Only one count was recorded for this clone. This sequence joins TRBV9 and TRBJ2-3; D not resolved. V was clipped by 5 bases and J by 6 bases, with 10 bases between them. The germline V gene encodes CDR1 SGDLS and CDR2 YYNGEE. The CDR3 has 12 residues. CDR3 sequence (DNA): TGTGCCAGCAGTAACTTGAAGGATACGCAGTATTTT. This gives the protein CASSNLKDTQYF.

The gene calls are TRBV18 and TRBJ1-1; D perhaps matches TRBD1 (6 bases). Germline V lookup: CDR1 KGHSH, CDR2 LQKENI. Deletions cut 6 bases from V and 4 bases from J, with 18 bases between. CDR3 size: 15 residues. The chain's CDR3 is CASSPETGFLTEAFF. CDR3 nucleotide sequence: TGTGCCAGCTCGCCCGAAACAGGGTTCCTCACTGAAGCTTTCTTT.

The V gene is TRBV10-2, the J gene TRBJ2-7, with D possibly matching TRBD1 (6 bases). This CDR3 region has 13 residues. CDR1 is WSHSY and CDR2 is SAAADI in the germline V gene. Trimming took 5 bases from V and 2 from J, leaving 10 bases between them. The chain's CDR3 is CASSQQGAYEQYF. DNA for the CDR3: TGCGCCAGCAGTCAACAGGGTGCCTACGAGCAGTACTTC.

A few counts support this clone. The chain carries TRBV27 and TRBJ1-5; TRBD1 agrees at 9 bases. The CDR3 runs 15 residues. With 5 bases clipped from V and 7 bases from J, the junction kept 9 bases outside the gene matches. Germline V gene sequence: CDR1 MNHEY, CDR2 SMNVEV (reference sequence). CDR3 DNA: TGTGCCAGCAGTCCAAGGACAGGGGCCGAGCAGCCCCAGCATTTT. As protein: CASSPRTGAEQPQHF.

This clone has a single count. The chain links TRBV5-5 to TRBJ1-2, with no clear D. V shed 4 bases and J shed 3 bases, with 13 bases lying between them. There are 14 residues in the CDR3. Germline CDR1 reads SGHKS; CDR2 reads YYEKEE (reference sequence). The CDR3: CASSSGINDYGYTF. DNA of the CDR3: TGTGCCAGCAGCAGCGGGATAAACGACTATGGCTACACCTTC.

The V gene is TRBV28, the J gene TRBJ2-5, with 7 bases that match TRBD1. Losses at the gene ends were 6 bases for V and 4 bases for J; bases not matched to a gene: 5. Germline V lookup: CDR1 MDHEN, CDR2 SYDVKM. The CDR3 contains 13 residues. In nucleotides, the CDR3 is TGTGCCAGCAGCGACAGGGCCAGAGAGACCCAGTACTTC. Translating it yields CASSDRARETQYF.

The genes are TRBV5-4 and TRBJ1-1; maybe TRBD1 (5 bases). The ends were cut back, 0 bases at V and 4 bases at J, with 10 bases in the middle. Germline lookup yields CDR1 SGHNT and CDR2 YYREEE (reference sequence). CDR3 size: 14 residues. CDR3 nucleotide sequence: TGTGCCAGCAGCTTGGCAGGGATTAGCACTGAAGCTTTCTTT. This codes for CASSLAGISTEAFF.

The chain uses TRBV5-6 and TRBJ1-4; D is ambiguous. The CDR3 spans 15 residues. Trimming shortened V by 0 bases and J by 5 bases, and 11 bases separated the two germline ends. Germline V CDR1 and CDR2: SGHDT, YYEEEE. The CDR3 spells CASSLGEIKNEKLFF. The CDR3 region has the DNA TGTGCCAGCAGCTTGGGGGAGATCAAAAATGAAAAACTGTTTTTT.

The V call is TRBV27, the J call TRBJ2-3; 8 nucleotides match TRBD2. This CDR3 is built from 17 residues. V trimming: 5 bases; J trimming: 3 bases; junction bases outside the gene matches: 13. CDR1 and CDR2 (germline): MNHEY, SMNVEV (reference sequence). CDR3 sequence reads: CASSPPRAGVGTDTQYF. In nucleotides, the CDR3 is TGTGCCAGCAGTCCCCCCCGAGCGGGGGTGGGGACAGATACGCAGTATTTT.

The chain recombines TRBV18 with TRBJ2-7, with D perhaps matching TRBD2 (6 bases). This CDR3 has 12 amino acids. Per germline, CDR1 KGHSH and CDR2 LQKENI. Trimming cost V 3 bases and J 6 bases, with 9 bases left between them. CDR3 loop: CASSPGGLEQYF. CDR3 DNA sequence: TGTGCCAGCTCACCGGGGGGTCTCGAGCAGTACTTC.

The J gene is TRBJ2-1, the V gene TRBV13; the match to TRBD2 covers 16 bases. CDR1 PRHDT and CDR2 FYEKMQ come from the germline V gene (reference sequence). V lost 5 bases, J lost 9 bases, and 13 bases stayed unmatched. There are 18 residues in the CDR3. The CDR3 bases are TGTGCCAGCAGCGTTGTCCCGGGACTAGCGGGAGGGCCGATTGAGCAGTTCTTC. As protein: CASSVVPGLAGGPIEQFF.

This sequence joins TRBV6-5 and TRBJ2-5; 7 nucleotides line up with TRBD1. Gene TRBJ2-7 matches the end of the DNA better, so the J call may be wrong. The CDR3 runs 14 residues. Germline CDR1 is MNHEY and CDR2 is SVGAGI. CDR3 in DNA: TGTGCCAGCAGTCGTCAACAGGGGCACTACGAGCAGTACTTC. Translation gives CASSRQQGHYEQYF.

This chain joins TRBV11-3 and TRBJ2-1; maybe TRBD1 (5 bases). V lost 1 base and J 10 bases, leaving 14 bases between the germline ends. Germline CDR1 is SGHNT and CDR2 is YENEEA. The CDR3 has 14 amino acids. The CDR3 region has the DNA TGTGCCAGCAGCTTAGGAGCGACAGCCGGGGAGCAGTTCTTC. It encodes CASSLGATAGEQFF.

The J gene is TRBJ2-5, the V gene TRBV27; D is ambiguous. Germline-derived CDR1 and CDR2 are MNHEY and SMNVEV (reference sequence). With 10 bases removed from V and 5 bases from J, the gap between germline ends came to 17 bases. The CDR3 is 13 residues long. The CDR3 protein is CATKKAGWETQYF. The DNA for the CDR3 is TGTGCCACCAAGAAGGCCGGGTGGGAGACCCAGTACTTC.

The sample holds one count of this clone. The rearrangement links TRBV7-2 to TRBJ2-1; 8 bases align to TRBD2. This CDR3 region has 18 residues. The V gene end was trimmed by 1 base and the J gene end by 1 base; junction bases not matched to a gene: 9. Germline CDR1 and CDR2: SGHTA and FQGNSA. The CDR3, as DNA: TGTGCCAGCAGCTTAGGGGGTAGCGGGAAAAGATCCTACAATGAGCAGTTCTTC. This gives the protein CASSLGGSGKRSYNEQFF. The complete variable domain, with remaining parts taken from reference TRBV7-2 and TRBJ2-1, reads GAGVSQSPSNKVTEKGKDVELRCDPISGHTALYWYRQSLGQGLEFLIYFQGNSAPDKSGLPSDRFSAERTGGSVSTLTIQRTQQEDSAVYLCASSLGGSGKRSYNEQFFGPGTRLTVL.

The CDR3 is CASTKVEGTEAFF. The CDR3 DNA sequence: TGTGCCAGCACTAAGGTGGAGGGCACTGAAGCTTTCTTT. This chain connects TRBV2 to TRBJ1-1; D gene uncertain. The CDR3 is made up of 13 amino acids. CDR1 is SNHLY, CDR2 FYNNEI, per germline. The V end lost 7 bases, the J end lost 4 bases, and 13 bases lay between the germline ends.

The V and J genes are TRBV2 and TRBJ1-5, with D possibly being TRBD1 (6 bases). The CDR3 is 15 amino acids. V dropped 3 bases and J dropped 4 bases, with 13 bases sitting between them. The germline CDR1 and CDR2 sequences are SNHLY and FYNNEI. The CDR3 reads CASSEGDIWNQPQHF. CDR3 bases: TGTGCCAGCAGTGAGGGGGACATCTGGAATCAGCCCCAGCATTTT.

This CDR3 reads CASSLVAARSGANVLTF. The CDR3 DNA reads TGTGCCAGTAGTCTTGTTGCGGCTCGGTCTGGGGCCAACGTCCTGACTTTC. The V gene is TRBV19, the J gene TRBJ2-6; D unclear. CDR3 length: 17 residues. Per the germline V gene, CDR1 is LNHDA and CDR2 is SQIVND (reference sequence). The V gene lost 5 bases and the J gene lost 1 base, with 15 bases spanning the gap. Filled out from reference TRBV19 and TRBJ2-6, the complete variable domain reads DGGITQSPKYLFRKEGQNVTLSCEQNLNHDAMYWYRQDPGQGLRLIYYSQIVNDFQKGDIAEGYSVSREKKESFPLTVTSAQKNPTAFYLCASSLVAARSGANVLTFGAGSRLTVL.

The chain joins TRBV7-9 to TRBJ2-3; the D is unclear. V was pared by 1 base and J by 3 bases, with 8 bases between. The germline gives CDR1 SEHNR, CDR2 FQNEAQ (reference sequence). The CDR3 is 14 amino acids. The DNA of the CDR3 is TGTGCCAGCAGCTTAGTTTGGAGAACAGATACGCAGTATTTT. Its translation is CASSLVWRTDTQYF.

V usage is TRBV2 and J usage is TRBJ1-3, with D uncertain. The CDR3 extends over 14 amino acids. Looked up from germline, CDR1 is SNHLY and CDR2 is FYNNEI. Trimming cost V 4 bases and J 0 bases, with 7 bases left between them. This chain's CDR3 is CASSVGSSGNTIYF. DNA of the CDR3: TGTGCCAGCAGTGTCGGGAGCTCTGGAAACACCATATATTTT.

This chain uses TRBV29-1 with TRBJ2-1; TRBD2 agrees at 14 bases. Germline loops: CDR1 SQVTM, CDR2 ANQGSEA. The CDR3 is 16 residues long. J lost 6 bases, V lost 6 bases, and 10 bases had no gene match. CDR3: CSVVPGLAGALNEQFF. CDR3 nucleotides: TGCAGCGTAGTCCCGGGACTAGCGGGAGCCCTCAATGAGCAGTTCTTC.